This T cell receptor (beta chain) was recorded in a study of T cell repertoires in cytomegalovirus infection. Points from the study as a whole: Cumulated frequencies of public TCR beta families served to identify carriers of CMV plus the relevant HLA.

MiXCR, run by TCRdb on the reads, gives a single entry per CDR3 protein. The repertoire has about 150,000 distinct CDR3 sequences, 20% to 25% of them found once; the top ten carry 9.5% to 13%. Comment on this clonotype: Antigen unknown.

The germline gives CDR1 MDHEN, CDR2 SYDVKM. The CDR3 loop spans 12 amino acids. The ends were cut back, 7 bases at V and 7 bases at J, with 11 bases in the middle. The receptor was derived from a human donor in good health (CMV status not recorded). Some clones in this sample may be carry-over from other donors' samples. Sample: PBMCs. The genes are TRBV28 and TRBJ1-5; TRBD1 might be the D (5 bases). CDR3 DNA: TGTGCCAGCACCGGGGGTTGGCAGCCCCAGCATTTT. Its protein product is CASTGGWQPQHF.